Below are 14 T cell receptor beta chains sequenced from a single sample in a study of CD8 T cells in ankylosing spondylitis. Their specific antigens are unknown. TCRdb reprocessed the 5' RACE reads via MiXCR and lists one record per CDR3 protein. This table holds approximately 550,000 distinct CDR3 sequences, roughly 13% found once. Study-wide results and limits: A motif in TCR beta, a set of roughly eight highly homologous variants, appeared characteristic of ankylosing spondylitis blood.

The sample was blood, either unsorted or a sorted T cell fraction (not recorded which). The receptors come from a male donor with ankylosing spondylitis.

The rearrangement links TRBV27 to TRBJ1-3; a weak D match, TRBD1 (5 bases). The germline V and J ends were trimmed by 5 bases and 4 bases, with 9 bases remaining between them. The CDR3 runs 13 residues. Germline CDR1 reads MNHEY; CDR2 reads SMNVEV (reference sequence). Here the CDR3 DNA reads TGTGCCAGCAGTACCGACAGAGGAAACACCATATATTTT. Amino acid sequence: CASSTDRGNTIYF.

This clonotype was detected a few times. The V gene is TRBV25-1, the J gene TRBJ2-1; 10 bases map to TRBD2. J was trimmed by 6 bases and V by 3 bases; bases with no gene match: 8. The CDR3 loop spans 16 amino acids. Germline lookup yields CDR1 MGHDK and CDR2 SYGVNS. The DNA for the CDR3 is TGTGCCAGCAGTGACTTAGCGGGAGGAGGCGGCAATGAGCAGTTCTTC. It encodes CASSDLAGGGGNEQFF. Variable domain in full (rest from reference TRBV25-1 and TRBJ2-1): EADIYQTPRYLVIGTGKKITLECSQTMGHDKMYWYQQDPGMELHLIHYSYGVNSTEKGDLSSESTVSRIRTEHFPLTLESARPSHTSQYLCASSDLAGGGGNEQFFGPGTRLTVL.

This clonotype has more than one count but fewer than ten. The V gene is TRBV18, the J gene TRBJ2-2, with D tentatively TRBD1 or TRBD2 (5 bases each). Germline V gene sequence: CDR1 KGHSH, CDR2 LQKENI. Trimming took off 3 bases at V and 5 bases at J, with 16 bases between the two ends. This CDR3 is 16 amino acids long. CDR3 nucleotides: TGTGCCAGCTCACCTTTCGCAGGGAGTCAGACCGGGGAGCTGTTTTTT. Its protein product is CASSPFAGSQTGELFF.

The gene calls are TRBV21-1 and TRBJ1-4; the table's D call TRBD1 went unverified against the DNA. TRBV21-1 is a pseudogene. This CDR3 has 18 residues. CDR3 amino acids: CASSPRDREARVREKLFF. CDR3 coding DNA: TGTGCCAGCAGCCCACGGGACAGGGAGGCCCGAGTGAGAGAAAAACTGTTTTTT.

This clonotype showed up just a few times. This chain links TRBV18 with TRBJ2-4; 7 nucleotides line up with TRBD1. The length of the CDR3 is 13 residues. V was pared by 8 bases and J by 3 bases, with 4 bases of the junction left unmatched. From germline, CDR1 is KGHSH and CDR2 LQKENI. In DNA, the CDR3 is TGTGCCAGCACCTGGGACAGCAAAAACATTCAGTACTTC. It encodes CASTWDSKNIQYF.

This chain joins TRBV29-1 and TRBJ1-1; D not resolved. The germline V gene encodes CDR1 SQVTM and CDR2 ANQGSEA. V gave up 1 base and J gave up 3 bases, with 9 bases separating them. CDR3 length: 13 amino acids. For the CDR3, the DNA is TGCAGCGTTGAAGGTTTGATTGACACTGAAGCTTTCTTT. As protein: CSVEGLIDTEAFF.

In its sample, this clonotype was seen a few times. The chain recombines TRBV27 with TRBJ2-5; D unresolved. The CDR3 has 14 amino acids. Germline loops: CDR1 MNHEY, CDR2 SMNVEV (reference sequence). Trimming left V 5 bases short and J 2 bases short, with 12 bases between. This CDR3 is CASSERPAQETQYF. CDR3 sequence (DNA): TGTGCCAGCAGTGAACGACCCGCTCAAGAGACCCAGTACTTC.

This clonotype occurred once. The chain recombines TRBV20-1 with TRBJ1-5; TRBD1 agrees at 10 bases. CDR1 and CDR2 (germline): DFQATT, SNEGSKA (reference sequence). J lost 5 bases, V lost 1 base, and 5 bases had no gene match. This CDR3 comprises 15 residues. This chain's CDR3 is CSARVGQGVYQPQHF. The CDR3 nucleotides are TGCAGTGCTAGAGTTGGACAGGGGGTTTATCAGCCCCAGCATTTT.

V and J are TRBV4-1 and TRBJ2-7; the D gene is possibly TRBD2 (6 bases). This CDR3 contains 15 residues. Trimming removed 4 bases from V and 2 bases from J, with 15 bases in between. CDR1 MGHRA and CDR2 YSYEKL come from the germline V gene. CDR3: CASSPPLGGTYEQYV. CDR3 nucleotide sequence: TGCGCCAGCAGCCCTCCCCTTGGGGGGACCTACGAGCAGTACGTC.

This clonotype was seen a handful of times. The V call is TRBV5-1, the J call TRBJ2-3; D may be TRBD2 (6 bases). The V gene lost 0 bases and the J gene lost 3 bases, with 17 bases spanning the gap. The CDR3 loop spans 17 amino acids. Per the germline V gene, CDR1 is SGHRS and CDR2 is YFSETQ. The CDR3 coding sequence is TGCGCCAGCAGCTTGGCTCCCAGCGGGTCAGGGACAGATACGCAGTATTTT. Protein sequence: CASSLAPSGSGTDTQYF.

There are many counts of this clonotype. This sequence joins TRBV5-1 and TRBJ2-1; D unresolved. The germline V and J ends were trimmed by 4 bases and 5 bases, with 16 bases remaining between them. This CDR3 is 15 amino acids long. Germline CDR1 reads SGHRS; CDR2 reads YFSETQ. The CDR3 DNA reads TGCGCCAGCAGCCTCAGCACCGAGTACAACAATGAGCAGTTCTTC. It specifies CASSLSTEYNNEQFF.

This clonotype was seen a few times. V is TRBV20-1 and J is TRBJ2-3, with D maybe TRBD1 (6 bases). Germline V gene data show CDR1 as DFQATT and CDR2 as SNEGSKA (reference sequence). Trimming took 6 bases from V and 0 from J, leaving 16 bases between them. The CDR3 loop spans 15 amino acids. CDR3: CSARNRVTSTDTQYF. Here the CDR3 DNA reads TGCAGTGCAAGAAACAGGGTGACGAGCACAGATACGCAGTATTTT.

This chain joins TRBV6-2 or TRBV6-3 and TRBJ2-7; D gene ambiguous. Germline values: CDR1 MNHEY, CDR2 SVGEGT. The CDR3 is 13 residues long. Trimming left V 2 bases short and J 6 bases short, with 11 bases between. The DNA of the CDR3 is TGTGCCAGCAGTTACGCCAGGTCCAGCGAGCAGTACTTC. It encodes CASSYARSSEQYF.

This clonotype was counted between two and nine times. The rearrangement links TRBV29-1 to TRBJ1-3, with a weak D call TRBD1 (6 bases). V was shortened by 5 bases and J by 4 bases, with 12 bases between the two germline ends. Looked up from germline, CDR1 is SQVTM and CDR2 is ANQGSEA. The CDR3 extends over 13 amino acids. The CDR3 spells CSVKQGGGNTIYF. CDR3 nucleotide sequence: TGCAGCGTTAAACAGGGTGGCGGAAACACCATATATTTT. Combining the CDR3 with reference TRBV29-1 and TRBJ1-3 gives the whole variable domain SAVISQKPSRDICQRGTSLTIQCQVDSQVTMMFWYRQQPGQSLTLIATANQGSEATYESGFVIDKFPISRPNLTFSTLTVSNMSPEDSSIYLCSVKQGGGNTIYFGEGSWLTVV.